The rows below give T cell receptor beta chains drawn from one sample of a study of T-cell reconstitution after alpha-beta-depleted transplantation in children. TCRdb processed the PCR reads anew with MiXCR; each CDR3 protein has one entry. The sample contains around 400,000 distinct CDR3 sequences, roughly 10% of which appear only once. The starting material was PBMCs from the stem cell graft donor, obtained from the stem cell graft. These receptors all stem from a human donor who donated a stem cell graft to a child with acute myeloid leukemia. The CDR3 runs from the conserved cysteine through the conserved F or W. The order of the fields is J gene, D gene, V gene, clone size, CDR3 protein, CDR3 DNA. The D gene is left open where the match is weak. Size is omitted from some rows. Given values are once, few, many or a class for expanded clones.

j_gene: TRBJ2-7; d_gene: TRBD1; v_gene: TRBV5-4; abundance: few; CDR3aa: CASSWRTGSYEQYF; CDR3nt: TGTGCCAGCAGCTGGAGGACAGGGTCCTACGAGCAGTACTTC
j_gene: TRBJ2-3; d_gene: .; v_gene: TRBV29-1; abundance: few; CDR3aa: CSVRRGGTGTDTQYF; CDR3nt: TGCAGCGTTCGCCGTGGGGGGACCGGCACAGATACGCAGTATTTT
j_gene: TRBJ2-1; d_gene: TRBD1; v_gene: TRBV20-1; abundance: few; CDR3aa: CSAIKGAHNEQFF; CDR3nt: TGCAGTGCGATCAAGGGGGCCCACAATGAGCAGTTCTTC
j_gene: TRBJ2-3; d_gene: .; v_gene: TRBV9; abundance: many; CDR3aa: CASSVDPSTDTQYF; CDR3nt: TGTGCCAGCAGCGTAGATCCTAGCACAGATACGCAGTATTTT
j_gene: TRBJ1-1; d_gene: TRBD1; v_gene: TRBV4-1; abundance: .; CDR3aa: CASSQDAGGIEAFF; CDR3nt: TGCGCCAGCAGCCAAGACGCAGGGGGGATCGAAGCTTTCTTT
j_gene: TRBJ2-3; d_gene: TRBD1; v_gene: TRBV5-6; abundance: .; CDR3aa: CASSLEGFRGHDTQYF; CDR3nt: TGTGCCAGCAGCTTGGAAGGGTTCAGGGGGCACGATACGCAGTATTTT
j_gene: TRBJ1-1; d_gene: TRBD1; v_gene: TRBV29-1; abundance: many; CDR3aa: CSVEVFPGQGVTEAFF; CDR3nt: TGCAGCGTTGAAGTATTCCCGGGACAGGGGGTCACTGAAGCTTTCTTT
j_gene: TRBJ2-3; d_gene: .; v_gene: TRBV27; abundance: .; CDR3aa: CASSLTGGSTDTQYF; CDR3nt: TGTGCCAGCAGTTTGACGGGCGGTAGCACAGATACGCAGTATTTT
j_gene: TRBJ2-1; d_gene: TRBD1; v_gene: TRBV7-7; abundance: .; CDR3aa: CASSLETGSYNEQFF; CDR3nt: TGTGCTAGCAGCTTGGAGACAGGGTCCTACAATGAGCAGTTCTTC
j_gene: TRBJ2-7; d_gene: TRBD2; v_gene: TRBV15; abundance: .; CDR3aa: CATGSGNPYEQYF; CDR3nt: TGTGCCACCGGCAGCGGGAACCCCTACGAGCAGTACTTC
j_gene: TRBJ1-4; d_gene: TRBD1; v_gene: TRBV5-1; abundance: .; CDR3aa: CASSDRGLDEKLFF; CDR3nt: TGCGCCAGCAGCGACAGGGGGCTCGATGAAAAACTGTTTTTT
j_gene: TRBJ2-3; d_gene: .; v_gene: TRBV11-3; abundance: few; CDR3aa: CASSSSITDTQYF; CDR3nt: TGTGCCAGCAGCTCCTCGATCACAGATACGCAGTATTTT
j_gene: TRBJ2-7; d_gene: .; v_gene: TRBV5-1; abundance: .; CDR3aa: CASSSGTWQTYEQYF; CDR3nt: TGCGCCAGCAGTTCCGGCACTTGGCAGACCTACGAGCAGTACTTC
j_gene: TRBJ1-3; d_gene: .; v_gene: TRBV6-6; abundance: .; CDR3aa: CASSYSSTIYF; CDR3nt: TGTGCCAGCAGTTACTCGAGCACCATATATTTT
j_gene: TRBJ1-5; d_gene: .; v_gene: TRBV20-1; abundance: few; CDR3aa: CSARVPGNNQPQHF; CDR3nt: TGCAGTGCTAGAGTTCCGGGGAACAATCAGCCCCAGCATTTT
j_gene: TRBJ2-1; d_gene: TRBD1; v_gene: TRBV5-1; abundance: many; CDR3aa: CASSREQGAQYNEQFF; CDR3nt: TGCGCCAGCAGCAGGGAACAGGGGGCACAATACAATGAGCAGTTCTTC
j_gene: TRBJ2-1; d_gene: .; v_gene: TRBV5-1; abundance: few; CDR3aa: CASSLGLAYYNEQFF; CDR3nt: TGCGCCAGCAGCTTGGGCCTAGCCTACTACAATGAGCAGTTCTTC
j_gene: TRBJ2-1; d_gene: .; v_gene: TRBV20-1; abundance: .; CDR3aa: CSAAQVTDEQFF; CDR3nt: TGCAGTGCTGCCCAGGTGACCGATGAGCAGTTCTTC
j_gene: TRBJ2-2; d_gene: .; v_gene: TRBV7-2; abundance: many; CDR3aa: CASSLSLVNTGELFF; CDR3nt: TGTGCCAGCAGCTTATCACTTGTGAACACCGGGGAGCTGTTTTTT
j_gene: TRBJ1-3; d_gene: .; v_gene: TRBV28; abundance: .; CDR3aa: CASSLQDFSGNTIYF; CDR3nt: TGTGCCAGCAGCTTACAGGATTTCTCTGGAAACACCATATATTTT
j_gene: TRBJ1-2; d_gene: TRBD1; v_gene: TRBV4-2; abundance: .; CDR3aa: CASSRALGDRLYGYTF; CDR3nt: TGTGCCAGCAGCCGGGCCTTAGGGGACAGGCTCTATGGCTACACCTTC
j_gene: TRBJ1-5; d_gene: .; v_gene: TRBV29-1; abundance: .; CDR3aa: CSVQIGNQPQHF; CDR3nt: TGCAGCGTTCAGATTGGCAATCAGCCCCAGCATTTT
j_gene: TRBJ1-1; d_gene: TRBD1; v_gene: TRBV3-1; abundance: few; CDR3aa: CASSQDMGQQAFF; CDR3nt: TGTGCCAGCAGCCAAGATATGGGACAGCAAGCTTTCTTT
j_gene: TRBJ1-6; d_gene: .; v_gene: TRBV6-1; abundance: many; CDR3aa: CASSPGPFTSPLHF; CDR3nt: TGTGCCAGCAGCCCAGGGCCCTTCACTTCACCCCTCCACTTT
j_gene: TRBJ2-1; d_gene: TRBD1; v_gene: TRBV7-8; abundance: .; CDR3aa: CASSFGTGWFF; CDR3nt: TGTGCCAGCAGCTTCGGGACAGGGTGGTTCTTC
j_gene: TRBJ2-1; d_gene: .; v_gene: TRBV29-1; abundance: few; CDR3aa: CSVGSGGNEQFF; CDR3nt: TGCAGCGTTGGGTCCGGGGGCAATGAGCAGTTCTTC
j_gene: TRBJ2-7; d_gene: TRBD1; v_gene: TRBV6-1; abundance: .; CDR3aa: CASRLARTGDYEQYF; CDR3nt: TGTGCCAGCAGGTTGGCCAGGACAGGGGATTACGAGCAGTACTTC
j_gene: TRBJ2-3; d_gene: .; v_gene: TRBV20-1; abundance: .; CDR3aa: CSARDRAWQGRDTQYF; CDR3nt: TGCAGTGCTAGAGATCGAGCGTGGCAGGGGAGAGATACGCAGTATTTT
j_gene: TRBJ2-5; d_gene: TRBD2; v_gene: TRBV5-1; abundance: few; CDR3aa: CASSPVLAGGQETQYF; CDR3nt: TGCGCCAGCAGCCCGGTACTAGCGGGAGGACAAGAGACCCAGTACTTC
j_gene: TRBJ2-3; d_gene: TRBD1; v_gene: TRBV5-5; abundance: .; CDR3aa: CASSSRGSTDTQYF; CDR3nt: TGTGCCAGCAGCTCCAGGGGGTCCACAGATACGCAGTATTTT
j_gene: TRBJ2-1; d_gene: TRBD1; v_gene: TRBV7-9; abundance: many; CDR3aa: CASSTDRDNEQFF; CDR3nt: TGTGCCAGCAGCACGGACAGGGACAATGAGCAGTTCTTC
j_gene: TRBJ2-4; d_gene: .; v_gene: TRBV29-1; abundance: .; CDR3aa: CSVEKGNVNIQYF; CDR3nt: TGCAGCGTTGAGAAGGGTAACGTGAACATTCAGTACTTC
j_gene: TRBJ2-2; d_gene: .; v_gene: TRBV7-8; abundance: few; CDR3aa: CASRPIQDTGWTGELFF; CDR3nt: TGTGCCAGCAGACCTATACAAGATACAGGGTGGACCGGGGAGCTGTTTTTT